The T cell receptor (beta chain) under discussion was sequenced for a study of T cell responses to AZD1222 COVID-19 vaccine. Turning to the study itself: Researchers grouped second doses given at about 4 or about 12 weeks into one pool. Regarding the study as a whole: Unmutated variant regions reportedly attract nearly half of all spike-specific TCRs.

Sequencing was performed with immunoSEQ multiplex PCR; in TCRdb, only in-frame clones are kept and a portion is missing. Of roughly 140,000 clones listed, more than 80% were seen once; the top ten hold around 1.6%. The CDR3 consists of 14 residues. Germline V lookup: CDR1 LNHDA, CDR2 SQIVND (reference sequence). V shed 3 bases and J shed 7 bases, with 16 bases lying between them. Comment on this clone: No antigen is known for it.

The sequence was obtained from an adult in good health. The sequencing here drew on peripheral blood, taken on day 0 of AZD1222 vaccination. V and J are TRBV19 and TRBJ2-7; D is possibly TRBD1 (6 bases). The CDR3 region is CASSIGGRTGEQYF. CDR3 bases: TGTGCCAGTAGTATTGGGGGCCGAACGGGAGAGCAGTACTTC.